These 13 T cell receptor beta chains originate from one sample sequenced in a study of blood T cell repertoires in COVID-19. Sequenced by immunoSEQ multiplex PCR; TCRdb stores in-frame clones only, minus some. The table includes 65,000 to 85,000 clones, 70% to 90% detected once. The sequenced material came from peripheral blood. These receptors originate from a human donor in a cohort sampled during active COVID-19.

This clone has just one count. The rearrangement uses TRBV7-2 and TRBJ2-1; D uncertain. The CDR3 sequence is 12 residues long. The V and J ends lost 3 bases and 10 bases respectively, with 10 bases between them. CDR1 is SGHTA and CDR2 is FQGNSA in the germline V gene. The DNA of the CDR3 is TGTGCCAGCAGCTTCGCGGATCGGGAGCAGTTCTTC. Translation gives CASSFADREQFF.

This CDR3 is CASSRLDNPQYF. The CDR3 DNA reads as TGTGCCAGCAGCCGACTGGACAACCCGCAGTACTTC. The rearrangement links TRBV3-1 (or the pseudogene TRBV3-2) to TRBJ2-7, with D possibly matching TRBD1 (5 bases). CDR3 length: 12 amino acids. Germline CDR1 is LGHDT and CDR2 is YNNKEL (reference sequence). Trimming took 4 bases from V and 9 from J, leaving 13 bases between them.

The chain recombines TRBV2 with TRBJ1-1; 8 nucleotides match TRBD1. The junction had 10 bases not matched to a gene; V was cut back by 4 bases and J by 3 bases. The CDR3 is 16 amino acids. Germline V gene sequence: CDR1 SNHLY, CDR2 FYNNEI. The CDR3 loop reads CASSGRGQGFDTEAFF. CDR3 in DNA: TGTGCCAGCAGTGGCAGGGGGCAAGGCTTTGACACTGAAGCTTTCTTT.

This chain connects TRBV14 to TRBJ2-7, with a tentative D call TRBD1 (5 bases). Germline V gene lookup returns CDR1 SGHDN and CDR2 FVKESK. The length of the CDR3 is 13 residues. Trimming took off 3 bases at V and 5 bases at J, with 11 bases between the two ends. DNA for the CDR3: TGTGCCAGCAGCCATCTTCAGGGAAACGAGCAGTACTTC. Translating gives CASSHLQGNEQYF.

This rearrangement joins TRBV7-3 to TRBJ2-2; 8 bases are a match to TRBD2. The V segment lost 5 bases and the J segment 6 bases; nucleotides outside the gene matches: 8. Germline CDR1 reads SGHTA; CDR2 reads FQGTGA. This CDR3 region has 15 residues. CDR3 amino acids: CASSRSGSRAGELFF. The CDR3 nucleotides read TGTGCCAGCAGCCGAAGCGGGAGTCGGGCCGGGGAGCTGTTTTTT.

The chain is built from TRBV6-1 and TRBJ1-2; D remains ambiguous. Germline V gives CDR1 MNHNS, CDR2 SASEGT. The CDR3 runs to 15 residues. Deletions cut 2 bases from V and 4 bases from J, with 14 bases between. CDR3 in DNA: TGTGCCAGCAGTGAATTAGGTGGGCAATCCTATGGCTACACCTTC. Translating gives CASSELGGQSYGYTF.

The J gene is TRBJ2-3, the V gene TRBV27; a possible D gene is TRBD2 (5 bases). The CDR3 totals 18 residues. Germline V gives CDR1 MNHEY, CDR2 SMNVEV (reference sequence). The V and J ends lost 2 bases and 1 base respectively, with 19 bases between them. The CDR3 region has the DNA TGTGCCAGCAGTTTAGCCTTAGATACTAGGTACGGCACAGATACGCAGTATTTT. Protein sequence: CASSLALDTRYGTDTQYF.

The J gene is TRBJ2-2, the V gene TRBV7-2, with TRBD2 identical over 10 bases. The CDR3 contains 19 residues. Trimming removed 5 bases from V and 4 bases from J; junction bases left unmatched: 16. Per the germline V gene, CDR1 is SGHTA and CDR2 is FQGNSA. CDR3 nucleotides: TGTGCCAGCAGCCCCCAGGGGGGGCGGCTAGCGGGAGCCACCGGGGAGCTGTTTTTT. This encodes CASSPQGGRLAGATGELFF.

This chain joins TRBV5-8 and TRBJ2-3; D is perhaps TRBD1 (6 bases). The ends were cut back, 4 bases at V and 3 bases at J, with 21 bases in the middle. From germline, CDR1 is SGHTS and CDR2 YDEGEE. This CDR3 is 17 amino acids long. CDR3 in amino acids: CASSLHIVRGITDTQYF. CDR3 in DNA: TGTGCCAGCAGCCTGCATATCGTCAGGGGAATAACAGATACGCAGTATTTT.

This clone appeared once. This chain connects TRBV5-5 to TRBJ1-5, with TRBD1 matching over 8 bases. There are 13 residues in the CDR3. Losses at the gene ends were 8 bases for V and 3 bases for J; bases not matched to a gene: 4. In germline, CDR1 is SGHKS, CDR2 YYEKEE (reference sequence). CDR3 residues: CASGTGPNQPQHF. The CDR3 nucleotides read TGTGCCAGTGGGACAGGCCCCAATCAGCCCCAGCATTTT. Complete variable domain (other parts from reference TRBV5-5 and TRBJ1-5): DAGVTQSPTHLIKTRGQQVTLRCSPISGHKSVSWYQQVLGQGPQFIFQYYEKEERGRGNFPDRFSARQFPNYSSELNVNALLLGDSALYLCASGTGPNQPQHFGDGTRLSIL.

As DNA, the CDR3 is TGTGCCAGCAGCTTAAATTCGGGCAGGGAGAACACTGAAGCTTTCTTT. It specifies CASSLNSGRENTEAFF. This chain joins TRBV7-3 and TRBJ1-1; D possibly corresponds to TRBD1 (5 bases). The CDR3 is 16 residues long. V lost 1 base and J lost 1, with 13 bases in between. CDR1 is SGHTA and CDR2 is FQGTGA in the germline V gene.

The chain combines TRBV18 with TRBJ2-2; 9 nucleotides align to TRBD2. The CDR3 contains 16 residues. Germline V gene data show CDR1 as KGHSH and CDR2 as LQKENI. After removal of 3 bases from V and 7 bases from J, the junction contained 9 bases not matched to a gene. CDR3 region: CASSPASGNVGGELFF. The CDR3 nucleotides are TGTGCCAGCTCACCGGCTAGCGGGAACGTAGGCGGGGAGCTGTTTTTT. Complete variable domain (other parts from reference TRBV18 and TRBJ2-2): NAGVMQNPRHLVRRRGQEARLRCSPMKGHSHVYWYRQLPEEGLKFMVYLQKENIIDESGMPKERFSAEFPKEGPSILRIQQVVRGDSAAYFCASSPASGNVGGELFFGEGSRLTVL.

This chain uses TRBV5-1 with TRBJ2-7, with D possibly being TRBD2 (5 bases). CDR1 and CDR2 from the germline V gene are SGHRS and YFSETQ. This CDR3 comprises 13 residues. V was trimmed by 0 bases and J by 7 bases, leaving 11 bases between them. The CDR3: CASSLEGRGEQYF. CDR3 bases: TGCGCCAGCAGCTTGGAGGGTAGAGGGGAGCAGTACTTC.